This T cell receptor (beta chain) was sequenced in a study of control samples from healthy donors and cancer patients. Sequenced by immunoSEQ multiplex PCR; TCRdb stores in-frame clones only, minus some. The profile shows 95,000 to 100,000 clones, about 89% of them singletons. A note on this clone: Distinct nucleotide sequences in the sample also encode this CDR3.

The CDR3 extends over 13 amino acids. Trimming took off 3 bases at V and 0 bases at J, with 3 bases between the two ends. Per germline, CDR1 GTSNPN and CDR2 SVGIG (reference sequence). Sequenced input: blood. This clonotype originated in a man aged 30 to 45 in good health. The genes are TRBV30 and TRBJ1-6, with no clear D. In DNA, the CDR3 is TGTGCCTGGAGGGGCTCCTATAATTCACCCCTCCACTTT. Encoded protein: CAWRGSYNSPLHF.